This entry is about one T cell receptor (beta chain). This entry belongs to a study of blood T cells in healthy people across ages. V was shortened by 3 bases and J by 7 bases, with 35 bases between the two germline ends. Per the germline V gene, CDR1 is SGHRS and CDR2 is YFSETQ. The CDR3 extends over 20 amino acids. It was with a sample-barcoded 5' primer and a J-beta primer mix that a second PCR of about 6 to 12 cycles was run. TCRdb reprocessed the 5' RACE reads via MiXCR and lists one record per CDR3 protein. There are more than 800,000 distinct CDR3 sequences in the sample; about 28% occur only once, and approximately 15% lies in the top ten.

The sequenced sample consisted of blood. V usage is TRBV5-1 and J usage is TRBJ2-7; D might be TRBD2 (5 bases). This TCR came from a woman aged 80 or over in good health. This CDR3 is CASSSGGYLARRSPYNEQYF. DNA for the CDR3: TGCGCCAGCAGCTCCGGTGGGTATCTAGCCCGAAGGTCCCCCTACAATGAGCAGTACTTC.